A selection of T cell receptor beta chains follows, all from one sample in a study of OX40 agonist ivuxolimab in advanced cancers. Clones were read by immunoSEQ multiplex PCR, and TCRdb kept only the in-frame ones, dropping some. The data hold 28,000 or so clones, with around 90% observed a single time. The sequencing here drew on CD4+ or CD8+ T cells sorted from blood, taken in a trial of the OX40 agonist ivuxolimab. These receptor sequences come from an adult with an advanced solid tumor such as melanoma, head and neck, liver or kidney cancer. CDR3s include the opening cysteine and the closing phenylalanine or tryptophan. A D gene is named only where the DNA matches it firmly. Rows may omit the clone size; those that give it use once, few, many or a size class.

>14|TRBV7-8|.|TRBJ2-7|TRBD1
TGTGCCAGCAGCAACCTACAGGGGACCTACGAGCAGTACTTC
CASSNLQGTYEQYF
>16|TRBV27|.|TRBJ2-3|.
TGTGCCAGCAGTTTAAGGGCGGGGCGGAGCACAGATACGCAGTATTTT
CASSLRAGRSTDTQYF
>15|TRBV9|once|TRBJ2-1|.
TGTGCCAGCAGCGTAGAAAGCGGACGGTACAATGAGCAGTTCTTC
CASSVESGRYNEQFF
>14|TRBV9|.|TRBJ2-1|TRBD2
TGTGCCAGCAGCGTAGGTTGGGGAGCGGGGGAGCAGTTCTTC
CASSVGWGAGEQFF
>16|TRBV9|.|TRBJ2-6|TRBD1
TGTGCCAGCAGCGTAGGAGGGGGCGCTGGGGCCAACGTCCTGACTTTC
CASSVGGGAGANVLTF
>13|TRBV5-4|.|TRBJ2-6|.
TGTGCCAGCAAGGAACCTGGGGCCAACGTCCTGACTTTC
CASKEPGANVLTF
>12|TRBV29-1|.|TRBJ2-7|.
TGCAGCGTTGAAGATCCGGGATACGAGCAGTACTTC
CSVEDPGYEQYF
>16|TRBV27|.|TRBJ2-2|TRBD1
TGTGCCAGCAGTTTGAGCGGACAGGGCTGGGCCGGGGAGCTGTTTTTT
CASSLSGQGWAGELFF
>17|TRBV7-3|once|TRBJ2-2|.
TGTGCCAGCAGCTTATATAGTCCGGGGGGCAACACCGGGGAGCTGTTTTTT
CASSLYSPGGNTGELFF
>10|TRBV19|.|TRBJ2-2|.
TGTGCCACGGAAGGGGGGGAGCTGTTTTTT
CATEGGELFF
>14|TRBV27|.|TRBJ2-7|TRBD2
TGTGCCAGCAGTCCCCGGGAGGGCGCCTACGAGCAGTACTTC
CASSPREGAYEQYF
>14|TRBV5-4|.|TRBJ2-5|.
TGTGCCAGCAGCCTCAGACAGGAGCAAGAGACCCAGTACTTC
CASSLRQEQETQYF
>14|TRBV5-1|.|TRBJ2-7|.
TGCGCCAGCAGCTTGGGAGTCCAGGTGGCCGAGCAGTACTTC
CASSLGVQVAEQYF
>13|TRBV4-1|few|TRBJ2-1|.
TGCGCCAGCAGCACTTACTTACACAATGAGCAGTTCTTC
CASSTYLHNEQFF
>14|TRBV10-3|large|TRBJ1-5|TRBD1
TGTGCCGGCGGGACAGGCGATAGCAATCAGCCCCAGCATTTT
CAGGTGDSNQPQHF
>12|TRBV28|once|TRBJ2-7|.
TGTGCCAGCAGTAGACAGCGCTACGAGCAGTACTTC
CASSRQRYEQYF
>13|TRBV11-3|.|TRBJ2-7|.
TGTGCCAGCAGCTTACCTGGTCGGGCCGAGCAGTACTTC
CASSLPGRAEQYF
>15|TRBV28|.|TRBJ1-1|.
TGTGCCAGCAGATCGCCGGGCAGGGTCGGCACTGAAGCTTTCTTT
CASRSPGRVGTEAFF